The 18 T cell receptor beta chains below all came from one sample that was sequenced in a study of T cell responses to AZD1222 COVID-19 vaccine. Profiling relied on immunoSEQ multiplex PCR, and the TCRdb table lists in-frame clones only, not all of them. The sample carries fewer than 200,000 clones, just over 90% recorded once. Source: peripheral blood, taken on day 0 of MenACWY control vaccination. The receptors stem from an adult in good health.

CDR3: CASSLTGDGQPQHF. CDR3 DNA: TGTGCCAGCAGCCTTACAGGGGACGGTCAGCCCCAGCATTTT. The J gene is TRBJ1-5, the V gene TRBV3-1 (or the pseudogene TRBV3-2); TRBD1 agrees at 7 bases. The germline V gene encodes CDR1 LGHDT and CDR2 YNNKEL (reference sequence). Germline trimming cut 4 bases from V and 6 bases from J; bases unmatched to any gene: 6. The CDR3 length is 14 residues.

CDR3 loop: CASPVFGNSSTDTQYF. The CDR3 DNA sequence: TGTGCCAGCCCGGTCTTTGGGAATTCTAGCACAGATACGCAGTATTTT. The chain uses TRBV21-1 and TRBJ2-3. TRBV21-1 is flagged as a pseudogene. The CDR3 runs to 16 residues.

CDR3 in amino acids: CASSLSGNTEAFF. As DNA, the CDR3 is TGTGCCAGCAGCTTATCAGGGAACACTGAAGCTTTCTTT. This chain connects TRBV11-3 to TRBJ1-1; the D is unclear. The CDR3 runs to 13 residues. Trimming shortened V by 2 bases and J by 1 base, and 5 bases separated the two germline ends. CDR1 and CDR2 from the germline V gene are SGHNT and YENEEA.

A few counts support this clone. The rearrangement uses TRBV24-1 and TRBJ2-1; the match to TRBD2 covers 10 bases. Trimming removed 3 bases from V and 4 bases from J; junction bases left unmatched: 5. Germline V gene lookup returns CDR1 KGHDR and CDR2 SFDVKD. There are 16 residues in the CDR3. In DNA form, the CDR3 reads TGTGCCACCAGTGATCCAGCGGGAGGGCGGTACAATGAGCAGTTCTTC. It specifies CATSDPAGGRYNEQFF.

This chain links TRBV5-8 with TRBJ2-1, with a possible D match to TRBD1 (5 bases). V was shortened by 1 base and J by 3 bases, with 14 bases between the two germline ends. Germline CDR1 reads SGHTS; CDR2 reads YDEGEE. CDR3 length: 16 amino acids. CDR3: CASSLLGQGYYNEQFF. CDR3 in DNA: TGTGCCAGCAGCTTGCTGGGTCAGGGCTACTACAATGAGCAGTTCTTC.

The chain carries TRBV7-8 and TRBJ1-1; 7 bases fit TRBD1. Germline lookup yields CDR1 SGHVS and CDR2 FQNEAQ. The CDR3 runs to 15 residues. J was trimmed by 3 bases and V by 5 bases; bases with no gene match: 9. CDR3 sequence reads: CASSPPWTGDTEAFF. CDR3 nucleotide sequence: TGTGCCAGCAGCCCTCCTTGGACAGGCGACACTGAAGCTTTCTTT.

The chain joins TRBV7-9 to TRBJ1-4; TRBD1 matches 10 bases. With V trimmed by 8 bases and J by 8 bases, 8 bases remained unmatched. In germline, CDR1 is SEHNR, CDR2 FQNEAQ (reference sequence). CDR3 length equals 14 residues. CDR3 DNA: TGTGCCAGCCGACAGGGACAGGGGACCGAAAAACTGTTTTTT. This sequence encodes CASRQGQGTEKLFF.

This sequence joins TRBV2 and TRBJ1-2; TRBD1 matches 7 bases. After removal of 4 bases from V and 6 bases from J, the junction contained 8 bases not matched to a gene. This CDR3 contains 14 residues. Germline CDR1 is SNHLY and CDR2 is FYNNEI. In DNA, the CDR3 is TGTGCCAGCAGTGTCCACAGGGGAGGGGATGGCTACACCTTC. The encoded protein is CASSVHRGGDGYTF.

V usage is TRBV21-1 and J usage is TRBJ1-3. TRBV21-1 constitutes a pseudogene. The CDR3 length is 17 residues. The CDR3 nucleotides are TGTGCCAGCAGCAAAGTTGGGGTCATCAGCTCTGGAAACACCATATATTTT. This encodes CASSKVGVISSGNTIYF.

This sequence joins TRBV5-1 and TRBJ2-2, with a weak D call TRBD1 (6 bases). There are 16 residues in the CDR3. Germline V gene sequence: CDR1 SGHRS, CDR2 YFSETQ. V dropped 4 bases and J dropped 0 bases, with 13 bases sitting between them. This chain's CDR3 is CASSGEGQPNTGELFF. CDR3 sequence (DNA): TGCGCCAGCAGCGGAGAGGGACAACCGAACACCGGGGAGCTGTTTTTT. Together with reference TRBV5-1 and TRBJ2-2, the CDR3 gives the full variable domain: KAGVTQTPRYLIKTRGQQVTLSCSPISGHRSVSWYQQTPGQGLQFLFEYFSETQRNKGNFPGRFSGRQFSNSRSEMNVSTLELGDSALYLCASSGEGQPNTGELFFGEGSRLTVL.

This rearrangement joins TRBV9 to TRBJ1-1; D is perhaps TRBD1 (5 bases). This CDR3 region has 16 residues. Germline V gene sequence: CDR1 SGDLS, CDR2 YYNGEE. Trimming took 5 bases from V and 4 from J, leaving 21 bases between them. Here the CDR3 DNA reads TGTGCCAGCAGTCGAGGCTTTCAGGGCTTCAGCACTGAAGCTTTCTTT. Translated, it gives CASSRGFQGFSTEAFF. The full variable domain, with the rest looked up from reference TRBV9 and TRBJ1-1, is DSGVTQTPKHLITATGQRVTLRCSPRSGDLSVYWYQQSLDQGLQFLIQYYNGEERAKGNILERFSAQQFPDLHSELNLSSLELGDSALYFCASSRGFQGFSTEAFFGQGTRLTVV.

The CDR3 bases are TGTGCCAGCAGCCCCCGGGGGGGGAGCACAGATACGCAGTATTTT. Translating it yields CASSPRGGSTDTQYF. This sequence joins TRBV7-3 and TRBJ2-3; 8 bases fit TRBD2. Trimming cost V 5 bases and J 0 bases; bases outside gene matches: 4. The CDR3 is 15 amino acids. CDR1 and CDR2 (germline): SGHTA, FQGTGA.

V is TRBV5-1 and J is TRBJ2-1, with 8 bases identical to TRBD2. Trimming at V came to 1 base and at J to 4 bases, leaving 1 base not matched to a gene. The length of the CDR3 is 14 residues. The germline V gene encodes CDR1 SGHRS and CDR2 YFSETQ. The CDR3 DNA sequence: TGCGCCAGCAGCTTGACTAGCGGATACAATGAGCAGTTCTTC. It translates to CASSLTSGYNEQFF.

This chain connects TRBV5-1 to TRBJ1-2; D perhaps matches TRBD1 (5 bases). The CDR3 is 16 amino acids. Trimming shortened V by 6 bases and J by 5 bases, and 23 bases separated the two germline ends. Germline V gene lookup returns CDR1 SGHRS and CDR2 YFSETQ. The CDR3 nucleotides read TGCGCCAGCAACTTAGGACACAACGGGGATAGTTATGGCTACACCTTC. Translated, it gives CASNLGHNGDSYGYTF. Filled out from reference TRBV5-1 and TRBJ1-2, the complete variable domain reads KAGVTQTPRYLIKTRGQQVTLSCSPISGHRSVSWYQQTPGQGLQFLFEYFSETQRNKGNFPGRFSGRQFSNSRSEMNVSTLELGDSALYLCASNLGHNGDSYGYTFGSGTRLTVV.

The chain recombines TRBV19 with TRBJ2-7; unclear D gene. V lost 5 bases to trimming and J lost 6 bases, with 5 bases between them. Germline V gene sequence: CDR1 LNHDA, CDR2 SQIVND (reference sequence). The CDR3 runs to 10 residues. Here the CDR3 reads CASSPGEQYF. The DNA of the CDR3 is TGTGCCAGTAGTCCCGGCGAGCAGTACTTC.

The V and J genes are TRBV3-1 (or the pseudogene TRBV3-2) and TRBJ1-2; no reliable D call. The germline V gene has CDR1 LGHDT and CDR2 YNNKEL (reference sequence). The V and J ends lost 1 base and 13 bases respectively, with 13 bases between them. The CDR3 spans 12 residues. CDR3 sequence (DNA): TGTGCCAGCAGCCAAGGACTGGGGAGGGCCACCTTC. This gives the protein CASSQGLGRATF.

The J gene is TRBJ1-2, the V gene TRBV10-3, with a possible D match to TRBD1 (5 bases). Trimming cost V 8 bases and J 12 bases, with 22 bases left between them. The CDR3 is 13 amino acids. Per the germline V gene, CDR1 is ENHRY and CDR2 is SYGVKD. DNA for the CDR3: TGTGCCATCTCCCCCCCTGGGGACGCGGTCCACACCTTC. It specifies CAISPPGDAVHTF.

The V call is TRBV30, the J call TRBJ1-2; possible D gene TRBD1, 6 bases. Germline V gives CDR1 GTSNPN, CDR2 SVGIG (reference sequence). V dropped 4 bases and J dropped 8 bases, with 14 bases sitting between them. The CDR3 runs 12 residues. As DNA, the CDR3 is TGTGCCTGGATGATTGGGGGCGTGGGCTACACCTTC. Translated: CAWMIGGVGYTF. The whole variable domain, remainder taken from reference TRBV30 and TRBJ1-2, is SQTIHQWPATLVQPVGSPLSLECTVEGTSNPNLYWYRQAAGRGLQLLFYSVGIGQISSEVPQNLSASRPQDRQFILSSKKLLLSDSGFYLCAWMIGGVGYTFGSGTRLTVV.